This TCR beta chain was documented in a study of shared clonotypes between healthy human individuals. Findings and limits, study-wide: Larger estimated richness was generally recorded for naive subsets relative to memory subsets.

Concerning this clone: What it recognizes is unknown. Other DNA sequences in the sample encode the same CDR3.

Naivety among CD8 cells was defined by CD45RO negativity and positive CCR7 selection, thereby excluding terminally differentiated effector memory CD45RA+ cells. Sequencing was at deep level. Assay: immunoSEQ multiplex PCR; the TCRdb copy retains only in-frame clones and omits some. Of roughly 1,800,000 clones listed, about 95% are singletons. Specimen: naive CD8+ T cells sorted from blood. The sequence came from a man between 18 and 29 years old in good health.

CDR3 in amino acids: CASSRGGAYNEQFF. The CDR3 bases are TGTGCCAGCAGTCGAGGGGGCGCCTACAATGAGCAGTTCTTC. The rearrangement joins TRBV27 to TRBJ2-1; 7 bases are a match to TRBD1. There are 14 residues in the CDR3. In germline, CDR1 is MNHEY, CDR2 SMNVEV (reference sequence). V was clipped by 5 bases and J by 2 bases; unmatched bases: 3.